The T cell receptor beta chain described here comes from a study of T cell responses to AZD1222 COVID-19 vaccine (dated by TCRdb to about 2021). A note on the overall study: AZD1222 recipients given second doses at about 4 weeks or at about 12 weeks were pooled, since spike-specific TCR depth and breadth were not found to differ between the two schedules. TCR sequencing was performed for roughly 240 trial participants, of whom some 200 were given two doses of AZD1222 and approximately 25 were given two doses of MenACWY control vaccine. Trial participants were enrolled by age into 18-55, 56-69 and 70-plus year subgroups, with around 140, 26 and 57 TCR-sequenced participants respectively. Overall study results and their limits: Vaccine-associated CD4 TCRs spanned the whole spike protein, with dominant responses in regions 160-218 and 743-854. Most participants were white British and females outnumbered males, and the authors suggested that clonal diversity may have been underestimated. Because no day 14 peak-response samples were available, repertoires were characterized only after the peak T cell response. Nearly half of unique spike-specific TCRs reportedly recognized epitopes outside regions mutated in the B.1.351 and B.1.1.7 variants. Only five to seven AZD1222 recipients were SARS-CoV-2 seropositive at baseline, limiting conclusions about previously exposed vaccinees. A significant rise in spike-specific TCR breadth and depth was observed after two AZD1222 doses relative to day 0 and relative to MenACWY recipients. In the small 56-69-year group, the increase in depth fell short of significance, most likely because of low power.

Of note for this clone: The antigen this receptor binds is unknown. No base qualities exist here, and no much larger clone lies one base off it.

The CDR3 regions of human TCRbeta chains were subjected to immunosequencing. In the original analysis: Repertoire TCRs were checked for matches against a reference library of SARS-CoV-2-specific TCRs that had been generated using the MIRA antigen-specificity platform. Breadth was defined as the fraction of unique TCRs that were SARS-CoV-2-associated, and depth was defined as the fraction of total T cells that were SARS-CoV-2-associated. Using the MIRA data, each spike-specific TCR was mapped to the spike region that the TCR reacts to and placed in a CD4 or CD8 class. Log10-transformed breadth and depth values were compared by one-way ANOVA with Sidak's multiple comparisons tests. Here the immuneACCESS table is served through TCRdb, limited to in-frame sequences with V and J called. Missing clones are a known gap in these copies; in checked studies unresolved V genes cover under half, and the rest lacks a known reason. For V, J and clone size, that table is used; D and trimming come from the DNA. The sample table records more than 95,000 clones; approximately 88% of these occur just once. Less than 6.5% of the sample lies in the top ten.

The time point label on this specimen signifies: baseline before first vaccination. Samples from vaccinated people were obtained from the UK trials COV001 and COV002, which included a single-blind randomized controlled phase 2/3 trial of AZD1222 (ChAdOx1 nCoV-19) in healthy adults. For TCRbeta chain sequencing, PBMC samples were collected from trial participants at day 0 and at day 28 after the second dose. This TCR was sampled from an adult in good health. The sample here was peripheral blood, taken on day 0 of AZD1222 vaccination.

The nucleotide sequence is given as TGTGCCAGCAGCTTAGCTCGGACCGCCGCTAATTCACCCCTCCACTTT. It translates to CASSLARTAANSPLHF. The chain couples TRBV7-2 to TRBJ1-6; confidence is insufficient to name the D gene. Counted from cysteine to phenylalanine, this CDR3 has 16 amino acids. Only the CDR3 region is kept as DNA, spanning 48 bases read in frame from base 1. The germline V gene sets CDR1 to SGHTA and CDR2 to FQGNSA. At the junction V is shortened by 0 bases and J by 6 bases, with 12 bases in between.